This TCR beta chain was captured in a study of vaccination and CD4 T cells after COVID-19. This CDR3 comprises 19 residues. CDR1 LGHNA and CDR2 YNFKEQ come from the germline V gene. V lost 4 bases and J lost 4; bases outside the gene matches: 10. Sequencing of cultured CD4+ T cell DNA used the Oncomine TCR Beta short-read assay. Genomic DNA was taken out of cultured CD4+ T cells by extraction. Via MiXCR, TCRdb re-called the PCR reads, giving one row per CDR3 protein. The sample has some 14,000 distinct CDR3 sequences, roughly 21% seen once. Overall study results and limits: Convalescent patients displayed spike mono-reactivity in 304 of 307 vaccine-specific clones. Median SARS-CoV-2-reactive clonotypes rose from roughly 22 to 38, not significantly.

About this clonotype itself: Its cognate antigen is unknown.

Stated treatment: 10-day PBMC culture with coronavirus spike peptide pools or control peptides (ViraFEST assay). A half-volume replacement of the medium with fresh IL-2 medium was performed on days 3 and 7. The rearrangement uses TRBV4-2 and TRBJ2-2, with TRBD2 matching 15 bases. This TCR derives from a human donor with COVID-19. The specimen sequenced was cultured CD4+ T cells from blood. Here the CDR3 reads CASSPRTSGGAVRTGELFF. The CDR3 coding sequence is TGTGCCAGCAGCCCGAGGACTAGCGGGGGGGCTGTTCGCACCGGGGAGCTGTTTTTT.